A selection of T cell receptor beta chains follows, all from one sample in a study of cytomegalovirus exposure and HLA in healthy donors. Clones were read by immunoSEQ multiplex PCR, and TCRdb kept only the in-frame ones, dropping some. The table shows over 100,000 clones, with 55% to 80% occurring only once. Material: PBMCs. The origin of the receptors is a human donor in good health. CDR3s leave out the opening cysteine and the closing phenylalanine or tryptophan. The order of the fields is D gene, V gene, CDR3 length, CDR3 protein. A D gene is named only where the DNA matches it firmly.

d_gene: TRBD1; v_gene: TRBV7-2; len: 12; CDR3aa: ASSPQGGNQPQH
d_gene: -; v_gene: TRBV5-4; len: 16; CDR3aa: ASSLGHVKVSAPETQY
d_gene: TRBD2; v_gene: TRBV28; len: 10; CDR3aa: ASPGGYYEQY
d_gene: -; v_gene: TRBV29-1; len: 12; CDR3aa: SVPRGVEDSEAF
d_gene: -; v_gene: TRBV5-1; len: 13; CDR3aa: ASSLGYSRNEKLF
d_gene: -; v_gene: TRBV19; len: 9; CDR3aa: ASSIGAEAF
d_gene: TRBD1; v_gene: TRBV27; len: 15; CDR3aa: ASSARDREGMNTEAF
d_gene: TRBD1; v_gene: TRBV6-1; len: 18; CDR3aa: ASSEDPRYSGTGGSYEQY
d_gene: TRBD2; v_gene: TRBV5-1; len: 13; CDR3aa: ASSLVGREYGELF
d_gene: -; v_gene: TRBV11-2; len: 10; CDR3aa: ASSLDTAEQF
d_gene: TRBD2; v_gene: TRBV4-1; len: 14; CDR3aa: ASSQGLARENNEQF
d_gene: TRBD2; v_gene: TRBV18; len: 17; CDR3aa: ASSPLSLAGGPGTGELF
d_gene: -; v_gene: TRBV19; len: 12; CDR3aa: ASSIAQGNDEQF
d_gene: -; v_gene: TRBV28; len: 15; CDR3aa: ASSFKHSPGRAGELF
d_gene: -; v_gene: TRBV7-9; len: 14; CDR3aa: ASSLSGGAPNNEQF
d_gene: TRBD1; v_gene: TRBV5-1; len: 11; CDR3aa: ASSKTGGYEQY
d_gene: -; v_gene: TRBV6-1; len: 12; CDR3aa: ASQGMPGTDTQY
d_gene: -; v_gene: TRBV19; len: 9; CDR3aa: ASSQYYGYT
d_gene: -; v_gene: TRBV6-1; len: 12; CDR3aa: ASDLGRAKNIQY
d_gene: -; v_gene: TRBV11-3; len: 11; CDR3aa: ASSLRGTGELF
d_gene: TRBD2; v_gene: TRBV19; len: 17; CDR3aa: ASSIMTSGRLSSYNEQF
d_gene: -; v_gene: TRBV7-9; len: 11; CDR3aa: ASSFGAGTEAF
d_gene: -; v_gene: TRBV4-1; len: 11; CDR3aa: ASSQDRGQPQH
d_gene: -; v_gene: TRBV6-6; len: 13; CDR3aa: ASSLTGSGNQPQH
d_gene: -; v_gene: TRBV5-1; len: 11; CDR3aa: ASSPPRGETQY
d_gene: TRBD1; v_gene: TRBV6-6; len: 13; CDR3aa: ASSWGTGVPYEQY